Below, one TCR beta chain is given with its context. This entry is derived from a study of PD-1 blockade in classical Hodgkin lymphoma. The sample's time point: newly diagnosed, previously untreated cHL patient sample. The CD8+ T cells came from thawed PBMCs through magnetic negative selection. The germline gives CDR1 GTSNPN, CDR2 SVGIG (reference sequence). Losses at the gene ends were 4 bases for V and 1 base for J; bases not matched to a gene: 11. The CDR3 is 18 residues long. TCRdb keeps only in-frame clones here, not all; method: immunoSEQ multiplex PCR. This sample has under 9,500 clones; 75% to 95% occur once, and the top ten carry 6.5% to 9%.

The source material was CD8+ T cells from blood. The V and J genes are TRBV30 and TRBJ2-2, with TRBD2 matching over 11 bases. The source of this sequence is a human donor with classical Hodgkin lymphoma. The CDR3 DNA reads as TGTGCCTGGAATACCGAACGGCTAGCGGGGGGGAACACCGGGGAGCTGTTTTTT. It translates to CAWNTERLAGGNTGELFF.